This T cell receptor beta chain was obtained from a study of T cells after yellow fever vaccination. Notes on the study in general: The appearance of a small share of clonotypes in both CD4 and CD8 compartments was observed.

The V end lost 5 bases, the J end lost 11 bases, and 19 bases lay between the germline ends. This CDR3 contains 14 residues. In germline, CDR1 is SEHNR, CDR2 FQNEAQ (reference sequence). In TCRdb, the 5' RACE reads were re-called with MiXCR into one record per CDR3 protein. The sample lists roughly 120,000 distinct CDR3 sequences, 7.2% occurring once. Turning to this clonotype: Its antigen is currently unknown. A much bigger clone sits one base away, suggesting this may be a read error.

The chain couples TRBV7-9 to TRBJ1-5; tentative D call: TRBD1 (5 bases). This receptor was obtained from a man younger than 35 who received the YFV17D yellow fever vaccine. The sample here was CD4+ T cells sorted from PBMCs, taken around 45 days after the first yellow fever vaccination. DNA of the CDR3: TGTGCCAGCAGCCCAGGGTCCGGAAATCGGACCCAGCATTTT. It is translated as CASSPGSGNRTQHF.